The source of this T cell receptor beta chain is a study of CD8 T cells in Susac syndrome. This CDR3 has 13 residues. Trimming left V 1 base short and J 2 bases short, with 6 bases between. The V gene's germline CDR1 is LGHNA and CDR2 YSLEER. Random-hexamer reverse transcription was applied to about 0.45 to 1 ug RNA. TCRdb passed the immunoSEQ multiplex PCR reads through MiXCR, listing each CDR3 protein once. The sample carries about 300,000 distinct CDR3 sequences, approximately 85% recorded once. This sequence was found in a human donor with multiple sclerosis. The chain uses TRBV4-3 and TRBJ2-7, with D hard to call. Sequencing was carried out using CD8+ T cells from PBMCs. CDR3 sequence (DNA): TGCGCCAGCAGCCAAGCAGCAACCTACGAGCAGTACTTC. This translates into CASSQAATYEQYF.